The next 4 T cell receptor beta chains were all read from a single sample in a study of T cells in narcolepsy. This table comes from immunoSEQ multiplex PCR, and its TCRdb copy is limited to in-frame clones, with some not included. The sample lists approximately 25,000 clones, 70% to 80% seen once, with around 3.1% in the top ten. The sequenced sample was CD45RA- memory CD4+ T cells from PBMCs. The receptors derive from a human donor with narcolepsy.

This sequence joins TRBV2 and TRBJ1-5; maybe TRBD1 (6 bases). V was cut by 3 bases and J by 0 bases, with 9 bases left in between. CDR3 length: 15 amino acids. The germline gives CDR1 SNHLY, CDR2 FYNNEI. CDR3: CASSETGYSNQPQHF. The DNA for the CDR3 is TGTGCCAGCAGTGAGACAGGATATAGCAATCAGCCCCAGCATTTT.

This sequence joins TRBV5-6 and TRBJ2-2, with D possibly matching TRBD2 (5 bases). The CDR3 loop spans 16 amino acids. CDR1 is SGHDT, CDR2 YYEEEE, per germline. V dropped 3 bases and J dropped 0 bases, with 12 bases sitting between them. CDR3 in amino acids: CASSYGLATNTGELFF. The CDR3 DNA sequence: TGTGCCAGCAGCTACGGACTGGCGACGAACACCGGGGAGCTGTTTTTT.

The chain links TRBV10-3 to TRBJ2-5; TRBD2 agrees at 13 bases. This CDR3 contains 14 residues. Looked up from germline, CDR1 is ENHRY and CDR2 is SYGVKD. With V trimmed by 8 bases and J by 4 bases, 4 bases remained unmatched. The CDR3 sequence: CAISTSGGVETQYF. The CDR3 bases are TGTGCCATCTCCACTAGCGGGGGGGTAGAGACCCAGTACTTC.

The gene calls are TRBV6-5 and TRBJ1-3; 7 bases are shared with TRBD1. This CDR3 contains 14 residues. Germline lookup yields CDR1 MNHEY and CDR2 SVGAGI. Unmatched junction bases numbered 5, after V lost 5 bases and J lost 4 bases. The CDR3 loop is CASSETGLGNTIYF. CDR3 DNA sequence: TGTGCCAGCAGTGAGACAGGGTTGGGAAACACCATATATTTT.